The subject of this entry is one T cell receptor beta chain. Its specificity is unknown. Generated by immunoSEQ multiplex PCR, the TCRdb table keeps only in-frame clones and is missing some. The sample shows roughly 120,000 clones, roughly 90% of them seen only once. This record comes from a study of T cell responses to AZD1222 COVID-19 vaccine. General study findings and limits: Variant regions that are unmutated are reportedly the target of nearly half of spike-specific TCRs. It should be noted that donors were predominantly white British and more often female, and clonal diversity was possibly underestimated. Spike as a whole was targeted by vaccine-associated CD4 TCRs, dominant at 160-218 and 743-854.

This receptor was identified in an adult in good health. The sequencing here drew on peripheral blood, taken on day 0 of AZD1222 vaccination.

CDR3 in amino acids: CASSWRGSSHEQYF. The CDR3, as DNA: TGTGCCAGCAGTTGGCGGGGAAGCTCGCACGAGCAGTACTTC. This chain links TRBV6-5 with TRBJ2-7; a weak D match, TRBD2 (6 bases). V lost 4 bases, J lost 5 bases, and 15 bases lay in between. Germline V gene sequence: CDR1 MNHEY, CDR2 SVGAGI. CDR3 length equals 14 residues.